The present T cell receptor (beta chain) was sequenced within a study of patients and donors after allogeneic stem cell transplantation. From the RT-PCR reads, TCRdb called clonotypes with MiXCR, one entry per CDR3 protein. The sample includes around 170,000 distinct CDR3 sequences, 24% of them seen just once. This clonotype has more than one count but fewer than ten. This TCR came from a human donor who was either an allogeneic HSCT recipient or a stem cell or donor lymphocyte infusion donor (not recorded which). It is not recorded whose cells these are; they may come from a transplant donor. The sample taken for sequencing was blood, either unsorted or a sorted T cell fraction (not recorded which).

The CDR3 loop reads CASRRKPGQGVNEQYF. The CDR3 nucleotides are TGTGCCAGCAGACGTAAACCGGGACAGGGGGTCAACGAGCAGTACTTC. The genes are TRBV7-6 and TRBJ2-7; the match to TRBD1 covers 11 bases. The V and J ends lost 6 bases and 5 bases, in that order; junction bases with no gene match: 12. This CDR3 has 16 amino acids. The germline V gene encodes CDR1 SGHVS and CDR2 FNYEAQ.